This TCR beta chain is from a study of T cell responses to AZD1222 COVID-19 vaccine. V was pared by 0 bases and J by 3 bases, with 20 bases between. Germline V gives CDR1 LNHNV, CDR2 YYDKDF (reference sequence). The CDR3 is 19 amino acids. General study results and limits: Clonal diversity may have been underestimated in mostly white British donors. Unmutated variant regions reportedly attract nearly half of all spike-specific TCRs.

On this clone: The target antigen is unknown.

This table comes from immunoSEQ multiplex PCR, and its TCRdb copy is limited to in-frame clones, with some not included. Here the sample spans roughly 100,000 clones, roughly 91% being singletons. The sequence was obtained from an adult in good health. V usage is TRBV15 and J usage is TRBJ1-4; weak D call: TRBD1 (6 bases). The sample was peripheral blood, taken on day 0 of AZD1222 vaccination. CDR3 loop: CATSRERGRGLGANEKLFF. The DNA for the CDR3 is TGTGCCACCAGCAGAGAACGCGGCAGGGGTCTAGGGGCTAATGAAAAACTGTTTTTT.